These T cell receptor beta chains were read from a single sample in a study of blood T cell repertoires in COVID-19. Using immunoSEQ multiplex PCR, the repertoire was profiled, and TCRdb retains in-frame clones only, with some absent. The table lists a few hundred thousand clones, 87% of them singletons. The sample consisted of PBMCs or T cells enriched from blood (not recorded which). The origin of the receptors is a man aged 35 to 55 in a cohort exposed to, infected with or recovered from COVID-19 (not recorded which). Each CDR3 is given with its conserved first and last residue. D genes are given only for firm matches. Size tells how often a clone was seen (once, few, many) or the class of an expanded clone, and some rows leave it out.

v_call	clone_size	cdr3_length	j_call	d_call	cdr3_aa	cdr3_nt
TRBV5-4	NA	14	TRBJ1-1	TRBD1	CASSADRGGTEAFF	TGTGCCAGCAGCGCGGACAGGGGAGGCACTGAAGCTTTCTTT
TRBV6-4	NA	15	TRBJ2-1	TRBD2	CASSESGRASDEQFF	TGTGCCAGCAGCGAAAGCGGGAGGGCCTCGGATGAGCAGTTCTTC
TRBV4-1	once	18	TRBJ2-3	NA	CASSQGLAGGPNSDTQYF	TGCGCCAGCAGCCAAGGACTGGCCGGGGGACCTAATTCAGATACGCAGTATTTT
TRBV5-5	NA	16	TRBJ1-5	TRBD1	CASSFEVPGGNQPQHF	TGTGCCAGCAGCTTTGAAGTGCCAGGGGGGAATCAGCCCCAGCATTTT
TRBV7-9	once	12	TRBJ2-7	NA	CASSSKGDEQYF	TGTGCCAGCAGCTCCAAGGGGGACGAGCAGTACTTC
TRBV5-1	NA	14	TRBJ1-6	NA	CASSFDSLNSPLHF	TGCGCCAGCAGCTTCGACAGCCTAAATTCACCCCTCCACTTT
TRBV28	NA	16	TRBJ1-3	TRBD1	CASSQQGGGSGNTIYF	TGTGCCAGCAGCCAACAGGGGGGTGGCTCTGGAAACACCATATATTTT
TRBV30	NA	14	TRBJ2-7	NA	CAWSKLQSSYEQYF	TGTGCCTGGAGTAAATTGCAGTCATCCTACGAGCAGTACTTC
TRBV2	NA	14	TRBJ2-1	TRBD2	CASSAGLAGNEQFF	TGTGCCAGCAGTGCAGGACTAGCGGGAAATGAGCAGTTCTTC
TRBV7-9	NA	17	TRBJ1-2	TRBD1	CASSLSRGLTGNYGYTF	TGTGCCAGCAGCTTAAGTCGTGGATTGACAGGGAACTATGGCTACACCTTC
TRBV18	NA	17	TRBJ1-5	TRBD1	CASSPTGGAYSNQPQHF	TGTGCCAGCTCACCAACAGGGGGGGCTTATAGCAATCAGCCCCAGCATTTT
TRBV27	once	15	TRBJ2-3	NA	CASSPTSYSTDTQYF	TGTGCCAGCAGTCCGACATCGTACAGCACAGATACGCAGTATTTT
TRBV5-1	NA	16	TRBJ1-2	TRBD1	CASRTGTGGANYGYTF	TGCGCCAGCAGGACCGGGACAGGGGGCGCCAACTATGGCTACACCTTC
TRBV5-4	NA	16	TRBJ1-2	TRBD1	CASSDARQGANYGYTF	TGTGCCAGCAGCGACGCCAGACAGGGAGCTAACTATGGCTACACCTTC
TRBV23-1	NA	16	TRBJ2-1	TRBD2	CASSQKGLAGNNEQFF	TGCGCCAGCAGTCAAAAAGGACTAGCGGGAAACAATGAGCAGTTCTTC
TRBV5-6	few	14	TRBJ2-5	NA	CASSKDQGYETQYF	TGTGCCAGCAGCAAAGATCAGGGGTACGAGACCCAGTACTTC
TRBV30	NA	15	TRBJ1-6	NA	CAWSVTRSYNSPLHF	TGTGCCTGGAGTGTTACTCGGTCCTATAATTCACCCCTCCACTTT
TRBV30	NA	13	TRBJ1-5	NA	CAWSVRGDQPQHF	TGTGCCTGGAGTGTACGGGGGGATCAGCCCCAGCATTTT
TRBV6-5	NA	12	TRBJ1-1	NA	CASRGEIGEAFF	TGTGCCAGCAGAGGGGAAATCGGTGAAGCTTTCTTT
TRBV29-1	NA	15	TRBJ2-4	TRBD2	CSVGERAGGRYIQYF	TGCAGCGTTGGAGAGAGGGCGGGAGGGCGTTACATTCAGTACTTC
TRBV3-1/TRBV3-2	NA	14	TRBJ1-1	NA	CASSPSDMNTEAFF	TGTGCCAGCAGCCCCTCGGACATGAACACTGAAGCTTTCTTT
TRBV19	NA	15	TRBJ1-5	NA	CASNAGEHSNQPQHF	TGTGCCAGTAATGCGGGGGAACATAGCAATCAGCCCCAGCATTTT
TRBV5-1	NA	21	TRBJ2-3	TRBD2	CASSFRPLTSGRALSTDTQYF	TGCGCCAGCAGCTTCCGACCACTGACTAGCGGGAGGGCCCTCAGCACAGATACGCAGTATTTT
TRBV9	NA	16	TRBJ2-7	TRBD1	CASSVGDRAGIYEQYF	TGTGCCAGCAGCGTAGGGGACAGGGCTGGGATCTACGAGCAGTACTTC
TRBV19	NA	12	TRBJ1-5	NA	CASSPREQPQHF	TGTGCCAGTAGTCCCCGGGAACAGCCCCAGCATTTT
TRBV7-2	NA	15	TRBJ2-3	TRBD2	CASSLGLAETPVRYF	TGTGCCAGCAGCTTAGGGCTAGCGGAGACCCCCGTGCGGTATTTT
TRBV27	few	15	TRBJ2-1	TRBD2	CASSLRLAGENEQFF	TGTGCCAGCAGTTTAAGGCTAGCGGGAGAAAATGAGCAGTTCTTC
TRBV27	NA	13	TRBJ1-2	NA	CASSLSGVGGYTF	TGTGCCAGCAGTTTATCTGGAGTGGGTGGCTACACCTTC
TRBV5-1	few	15	TRBJ2-1	TRBD2	CASSPGLAGQNEQFF	TGCGCCAGCAGCCCGGGACTAGCGGGACAAAATGAGCAGTTCTTC
TRBV27	once	17	TRBJ2-3	TRBD2	CASRILAGGPGADTQYF	TGTGCCAGCAGGATACTAGCGGGAGGGCCAGGGGCAGATACGCAGTATTTT
TRBV7-9	NA	16	TRBJ1-3	TRBD1	CASSLAGTGTGNTIYF	TGTGCCAGCAGCTTAGCTGGGACAGGGACCGGAAACACCATATATTTT
TRBV30	NA	15	TRBJ2-1	NA	CAWSVGQSGNNEQFF	TGTGCCTGGAGTGTAGGACAGTCAGGGAACAATGAGCAGTTCTTC
TRBV28	NA	15	TRBJ1-5	NA	CASSLGTGGWQPQHF	TGTGCCAGCAGTTTAGGAACAGGCGGTTGGCAGCCCCAGCATTTT
TRBV28	NA	18	TRBJ1-5	NA	CASSYGTNKLNSNQPQHF	TGTGCCAGCAGTTACGGGACAAACAAGTTGAATAGCAATCAGCCCCAGCATTTT